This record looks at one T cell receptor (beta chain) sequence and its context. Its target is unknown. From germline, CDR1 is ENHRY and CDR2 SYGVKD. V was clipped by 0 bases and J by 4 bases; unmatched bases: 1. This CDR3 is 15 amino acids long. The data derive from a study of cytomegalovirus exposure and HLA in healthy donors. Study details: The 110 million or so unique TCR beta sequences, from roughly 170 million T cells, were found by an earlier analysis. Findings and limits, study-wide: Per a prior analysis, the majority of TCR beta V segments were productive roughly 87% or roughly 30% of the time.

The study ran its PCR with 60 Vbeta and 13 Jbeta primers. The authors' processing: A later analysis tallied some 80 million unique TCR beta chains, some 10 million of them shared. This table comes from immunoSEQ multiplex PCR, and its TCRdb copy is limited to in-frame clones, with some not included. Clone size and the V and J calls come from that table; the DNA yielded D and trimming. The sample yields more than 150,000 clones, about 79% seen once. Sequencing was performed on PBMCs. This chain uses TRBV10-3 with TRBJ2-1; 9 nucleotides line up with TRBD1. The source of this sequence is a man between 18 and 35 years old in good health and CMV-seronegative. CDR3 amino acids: CAISESQGAYNEQFF. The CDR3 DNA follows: TGTGCCATCAGTGAGTCACAGGGGGCTTACAATGAGCAGTTCTTC.